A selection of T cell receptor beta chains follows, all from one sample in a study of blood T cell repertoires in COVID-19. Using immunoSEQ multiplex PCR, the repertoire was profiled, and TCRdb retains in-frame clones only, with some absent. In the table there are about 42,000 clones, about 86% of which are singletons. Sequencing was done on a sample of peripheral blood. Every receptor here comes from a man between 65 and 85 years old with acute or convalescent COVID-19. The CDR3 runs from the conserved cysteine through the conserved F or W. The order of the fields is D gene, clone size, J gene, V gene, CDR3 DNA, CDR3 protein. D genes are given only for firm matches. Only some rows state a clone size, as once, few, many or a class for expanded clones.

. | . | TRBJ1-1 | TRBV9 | TGTGCCAGCAGCGTAGGGGATGGGAGGAACACTGAAGCTTTCTTT | CASSVGDGRNTEAFF
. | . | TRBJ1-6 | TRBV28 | TGTGCCAGTTTAGGGGGAGGGAGGAATTCACCCCTCCACTTT | CASLGGGRNSPLHF
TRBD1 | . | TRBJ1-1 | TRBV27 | TGTGCCAGCAGTCGTTACAGGGGTGACACTGAAGCTTTCTTT | CASSRYRGDTEAFF
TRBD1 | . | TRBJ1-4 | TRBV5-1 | TGCGCCAGCAGCTGGGACAGGAGCGCAACTAATGAAAAACTGTTTTTT | CASSWDRSATNEKLFF
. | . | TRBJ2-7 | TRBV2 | TGTGCCAGCAGCTTGGGCGACGAGCAGTACTTC | CASSLGDEQYF
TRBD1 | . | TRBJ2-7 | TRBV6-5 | TGTGCCAGCAGGCCTGGACAGGGGGGCGAGCAGTACTTC | CASRPGQGGEQYF
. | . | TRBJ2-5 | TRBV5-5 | TGTGCCAGCACCCTCTGGAGCGAGGGGGTAGGGGAGACCCAGTACTTC | CASTLWSEGVGETQYF
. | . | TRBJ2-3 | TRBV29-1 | TGCAGCGTTGCTCCAGGAGGGACAGATACGCAGTATTTT | CSVAPGGTDTQYF
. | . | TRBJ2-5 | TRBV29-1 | TGCAGCGTTGAAGAATTTCCAGGGGAGACCCAGTACTTC | CSVEEFPGETQYF
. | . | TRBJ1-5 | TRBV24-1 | TGTGCCACCAGCCCTACCCCTTATCAGCCCCAGCATTTT | CATSPTPYQPQHF
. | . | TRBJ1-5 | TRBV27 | TGTGCCAGCAGTTACACCCCGGACAGCATCCAGCATTTT | CASSYTPDSIQHF
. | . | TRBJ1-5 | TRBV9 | TGTGCCAGCAGCGTAGGTTTACAGGGTCAGCCCCAGCATTTT | CASSVGLQGQPQHF
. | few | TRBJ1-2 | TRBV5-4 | TGTGCCAGCTCCTTAGGGGTTAGATCCTATGGCTACACCTTC | CASSLGVRSYGYTF
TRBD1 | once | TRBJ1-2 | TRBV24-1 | TGTGCCACCAGTGAGAGGGGGCCAGCAGGCTACACCTTC | CATSERGPAGYTF
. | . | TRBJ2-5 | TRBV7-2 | TGTGCCAGCAGCTTTATTGTAGGCCAGGGGGAGACCCAGTACTTC | CASSFIVGQGETQYF
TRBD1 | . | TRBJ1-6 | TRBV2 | TGTGCCAGCAGTGAAGGGGCGACAGGGGTTTCACCCCTCCACTTT | CASSEGATGVSPLHF
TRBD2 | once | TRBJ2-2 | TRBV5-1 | TGCGCCAGCAGCCCGGGGGGGGCGAACACCGGGGAGCTGTTTTTT | CASSPGGANTGELFF
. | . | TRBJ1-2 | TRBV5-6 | TGTGCCAGCAGCTTGGTAGTCGGGGATGGCTACACCTTC | CASSLVVGDGYTF